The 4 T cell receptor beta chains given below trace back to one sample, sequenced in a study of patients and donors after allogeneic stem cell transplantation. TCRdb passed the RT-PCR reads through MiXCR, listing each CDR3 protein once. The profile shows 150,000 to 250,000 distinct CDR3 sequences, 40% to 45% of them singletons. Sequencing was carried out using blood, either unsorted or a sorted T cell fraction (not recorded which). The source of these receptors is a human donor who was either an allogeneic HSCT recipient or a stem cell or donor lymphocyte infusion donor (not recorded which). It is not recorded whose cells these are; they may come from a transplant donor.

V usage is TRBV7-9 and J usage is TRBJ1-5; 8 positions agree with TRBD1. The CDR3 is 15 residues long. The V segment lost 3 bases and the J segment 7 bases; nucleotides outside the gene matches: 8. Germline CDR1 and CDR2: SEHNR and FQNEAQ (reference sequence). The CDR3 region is CASSLAQGARQPQHF. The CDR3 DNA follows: TGTGCCAGCAGCTTGGCGCAGGGGGCCAGGCAGCCCCAGCATTTT.

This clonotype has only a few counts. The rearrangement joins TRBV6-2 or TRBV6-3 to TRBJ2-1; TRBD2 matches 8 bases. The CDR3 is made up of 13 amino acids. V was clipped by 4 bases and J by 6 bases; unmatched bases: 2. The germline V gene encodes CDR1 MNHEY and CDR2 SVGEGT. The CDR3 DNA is TGTGCCAGCAGTTTGCTAGCGGGCAATGAGCAGTTCTTC. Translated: CASSLLAGNEQFF.

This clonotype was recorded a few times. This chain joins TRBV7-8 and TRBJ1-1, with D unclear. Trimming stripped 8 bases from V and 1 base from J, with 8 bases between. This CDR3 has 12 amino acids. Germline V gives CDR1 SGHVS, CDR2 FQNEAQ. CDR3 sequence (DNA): TGTGCCAGCGCCGCTAAGAACACTGAAGCTTTCTTT. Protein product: CASAAKNTEAFF.

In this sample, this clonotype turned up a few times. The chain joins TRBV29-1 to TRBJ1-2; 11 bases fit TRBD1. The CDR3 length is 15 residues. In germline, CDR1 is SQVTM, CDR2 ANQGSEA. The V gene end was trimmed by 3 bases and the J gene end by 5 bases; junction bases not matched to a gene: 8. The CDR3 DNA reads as TGCAGCGTTGACTGGGACAGGGGGTCGCCATATGGCTACACCTTC. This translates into CSVDWDRGSPYGYTF.